This passage covers 9 T cell receptor beta chains from one sample sequenced in a study of T cell repertoires in cytomegalovirus infection. One entry per CDR3 protein results from TCRdb running MiXCR on the reads. This sample carries about 740,000 distinct CDR3 sequences, 35% of them seen once, and the ten largest clones take 2.8%. The sample taken for sequencing was PBMCs. Receptors originate from a human donor in good health (CMV status not recorded). Some clones in this sample may be carry-over from other donors' samples.

This clonotype was detected once. V usage is TRBV13 and J usage is TRBJ2-7, with D perhaps TRBD1 or TRBD2 (5 bases each). V was pared by 3 bases and J by 6 bases, with 9 bases between. The CDR3 spans 12 residues. The germline gives CDR1 PRHDT, CDR2 FYEKMQ (reference sequence). CDR3: CASSFTRGEQYF. The CDR3 DNA follows: TGTGCCAGCAGCTTTACTAGGGGCGAGCAGTACTTC.

This clonotype was seen a handful of times. This rearrangement joins TRBV20-1 to TRBJ1-1, with D maybe TRBD1 (5 bases). The CDR3 consists of 14 residues. Germline values: CDR1 DFQATT, CDR2 SNEGSKA (reference sequence). V shed 1 base and J shed 3 bases, with 12 bases lying between them. CDR3 DNA: TGCAGTGCTAGAGGTTGGGACGGGGACACTGAAGCTTTCTTT. Its translation: CSARGWDGDTEAFF.

Notes on this clonotype: A junction boundary mismatches the germline segment, possibly from a read error. This sequence joins TRBV4-1 and TRBJ1-5; D is unclear. Germline V CDR1 and CDR2: MGHRA, YSYEKL. The CDR3 contains 14 residues. CDR3 coding DNA: TGTGCCAGCAGCCAAGATCGGGGTCGTCAGCCCCAGCATTTT. It specifies CASSQDRGRQPQHF.

The gene calls are TRBV19 and TRBJ2-3; 15 bases agree with TRBD2. Germline values: CDR1 LNHDA, CDR2 SQIVND (reference sequence). This CDR3 is built from 15 residues. The J segment lost 3 bases and the V segment lost 10 bases, leaving 5 bases of the junction unmatched. The CDR3 region is CATRTSGRETDTQYF. CDR3 DNA: TGTGCCACAAGGACTAGCGGGAGGGAAACAGATACGCAGTATTTT. Supplemented by reference TRBV19 and TRBJ2-3, the full variable domain reads DGGITQSPKYLFRKEGQNVTLSCEQNLNHDAMYWYRQDPGQGLRLIYYSQIVNDFQKGDIAEGYSVSREKKESFPLTVTSAQKNPTAFYLCATRTSGRETDTQYFGPGTRLTVL.

The V call is TRBV6-1, the J call TRBJ2-2, with 7 bases matching TRBD1. CDR1 MNHNS and CDR2 SASEGT come from the germline V gene. Trimming took 8 bases from V and 7 from J; bases not matched to a gene: 7. The CDR3 spans 13 residues. The CDR3 spells CASGDRQLGELFF. DNA for the CDR3: TGTGCCAGCGGGGACAGACAGCTCGGGGAGCTGTTTTTT.

In regard to this clonotype: A much more abundant neighbour one base away suggests this may be a read error. The chain is built from TRBV2 and TRBJ2-7; the D gene could be TRBD1 or TRBD2 (5 bases each). This CDR3 has 12 amino acids. The ends were cut back, 6 bases at V and 3 bases at J, with 9 bases in the middle. CDR1 is SNHLY, CDR2 FYNNEI, per germline. The CDR3, as DNA: TGTGCCAGCAGGGGGGAGAACTACGAGCAGTACTTC. It yields the protein CASRGENYEQYF.

This clonotype was seen repeatedly, ten times or more. The CDR3 DNA is TGTGCCAGCAGAAGCGCCGGGACAGGAGCTAATCAGCCCCAGCATTTT. As protein: CASRSAGTGANQPQHF. The chain has TRBV6-1 and TRBJ1-5; 8 bases fit TRBD1. CDR3 length: 16 amino acids. Germline loops: CDR1 MNHNS, CDR2 SASEGT. Trimming cost V 6 bases and J 4 bases; bases outside gene matches: 11.

This clonotype has a handful of counts. The V call is TRBV2, the J call TRBJ2-1; 8 nucleotides align to TRBD2. Trimming at V came to 7 bases and at J to 0 bases, leaving 5 bases not matched to a gene. The CDR3 runs 15 residues. Per the germline V gene, CDR1 is SNHLY and CDR2 is FYNNEI. DNA of the CDR3: TGTGCCAGCACCTACGGGACTAGCTCCTACAATGAGCAGTTCTTC. Its protein product is CASTYGTSSYNEQFF.

This clonotype has a count of ten or more. V and J are TRBV7-2 and TRBJ2-7, with 7 bases that match TRBD1. Germline CDR1 reads SGHTA; CDR2 reads FQGNSA. The CDR3 has 19 amino acids. Germline trimming cut 5 bases from V and 5 bases from J; bases unmatched to any gene: 24. Here the CDR3 reads CASSPQGESNWVRQNEQYF. Written as DNA, the CDR3 is TGTGCCAGCAGCCCCCAGGGGGAATCAAATTGGGTTCGGCAGAACGAGCAGTACTTC.